This T cell receptor beta chain is from a study of shared clonotypes between healthy human individuals (dated by TCRdb to the early 2020s). About the full investigation: A few men and a couple of women, aged 18 to 49 years, made up the cohort. For each donor, three plates each were used for CD4 naive and CD4 memory, two plates were used for CD8 naive, and one plate was used for CD8 memory. Blood TCR repertoires of a handful of healthy adults were deeply sequenced to estimate repertoire size and the extent of clonotype sharing between individuals. Libraries were prepared and TCR repertoires were sequenced by different laboratories using diverse techniques, in order to increase sequencing depth and limit assay-specific biases. Each donor's leukapheresis produced roughly between about 0.8 and 8.9 billion PBMCs. The paper's findings and limits, for the study overall: Larger estimated clonotype richness was generally found for naive subsets than for memory subsets. Sampling was limited to blood, and TCR repertoires in tissue likely differ from TCR repertoires in blood. Rarefaction of sorted-subset datasets indicated incomplete sequencing despite the large sequencing depth. Because the study included a small number of donors, the genetic and exposure-history diversity represented was limited. Higher generation probabilities were observed for clonotypes shared by all four sorted-subset donors than for non-shared clonotypes. About 5% of naive CD4, 3.5% of naive CD8, around 2.3% of memory CD4, and roughly 0.4% of memory CD8 clonotypes were shared across several donors. Pairwise subsampling indicated that sequencing depth was expected to affect the degree of clonotype sharing among donors.

With regard to this clone: Its target antigen remains unknown. Qualities for individual bases were not recorded, and no much larger clone is one base off.

Donors were healthy HIV-negative adults with no recently reported acute infections or vaccinations. All donors were Caucasian adults living in Nashville, Tennessee, USA. CD4+ T cells were enriched by magnetic negative selection; naive cells were then positively selected on CD45RA, and the negative fraction formed the memory subset. Blood was collected by leukapheresis, and PBMCs were isolated by Ficoll-Histopaque density gradient centrifugation and then cryopreserved in liquid nitrogen vapor phase. Analytical flow cytometry was used to check the purity and quantity of each magnetically sorted T cell population. Genomic DNA was isolated from every sorted fraction and measured by UV absorbance on a Nanodrop 2000c. Using the deep immunoSEQ assay, TCR CDR3 regions were amplified from genomic DNA by multiplex PCR. Extracted genomic DNA from each cell subset was distributed evenly across all wells of several immunoSEQ 96-well plates, and each plate was treated as a replicate. For sorted subsets, around 200 ng genomic DNA, equal to about 30,000 T cell genomes, was loaded into each replicate PCR. Purified libraries were measured with a Qubit 3.0 fluorometer, size-checked on a Bioanalyzer 2100, and measured again with the KAPA Library Quantification kit. Each immunoSEQ 96-well plate was sequenced on its own single-read 150-cycle Illumina NextSeq 550 flow cell. The authors processed their data as follows. Because the immunoSEQ output included only junctional sequences and no quality scores, the filtering could not be the same as the filtering used for full-length reads. Sequences were annotated with PyIR, a Python wrapper for IgBLAST v1.9, and V/J genes and CDR3 were assigned using IMGT germline references. Any read was removed if the V/J assignment was weak (E-value above 1e-6), the CDR3 was missing, or the read contained stop codons, out-of-frame junctions, or ambiguous translated residues. V3J clonotypes were defined as sequences sharing the same inferred V gene, J gene, and CDR3 amino acid sequence. To compute the percentage overlap between repertoires, the number of shared unique clonotypes was divided by the size of the smaller repertoire. Richness of each repertoire was evaluated using RTK rarefaction, the Chao1 estimator, and Recon v2.1 estimates of unobserved clonotypes. Generation probabilities were computed with OLGA for all TCRbeta clonotypes obtained by the gDNA method from a handful of donors. TCRdb stores this immuneACCESS table with in-frame sequences only. Part of the clones is absent; in the studies checked, under half of the shortfall reflects unresolved V genes, and no reason is known for the rest. The V and J calls and clone size were taken over from that table, and D and trimming were inferred from the DNA. The sample table lists around 1 million clones, less than 85% of them with a count of one. Roughly 1.5% of the sample goes to the ten largest clones.

The V end gives up 0 bases and the J end 1 base, leaving 9 bases in the junction not matched to a gene. Including the terminal cysteine and phenylalanine, the CDR3 comprises 17 residues. The retained sequence is limited to the CDR3, 51 bases, with the frame set at the first base. CDR1 and CDR2 (SGHNT, YYREEE) derive from the germline V gene (reference sequence). Sequencing used memory CD4+ T cells sorted from blood. The cell subset or site label on this specimen signifies: CD45RA-negative fraction. The TCR was taken from a man aged 18 to 30 in good health. This chain joins TRBV5-4 to TRBJ2-7, and 8 junctional nucleotides match TRBD1. Here the CDR3 is given as CASSLARPGTGSYEQYF. The nucleotide sequence is given as TGTGCCAGCAGCTTGGCCCGTCCCGGGACAGGATCCTACGAGCAGTACTTC.